Presented here are 32 T cell receptor beta chains from one specimen sequenced in a study of cytomegalovirus exposure and HLA in healthy donors (TCRdb year 2017). The library was prepared using the immunoSEQ multiplex PCR assay. The multiplex PCR relied on a mix of 60 forward primers for TCR Vbeta segments and 13 reverse primers for TCR Jbeta segments. TCRdb took over this immuneACCESS table, retaining in-frame rearrangements with V and J assigned. Such tables are incomplete; in checked studies, under half of the missing clones stem from an unresolved V gene, and the remainder is unexplained. Counted in this sample were 170,000 or so clones; roughly four fifths of them appeared once. The ten largest clones take up 1.5% to 2% of the sample. Input material: PBMCs. The receptors come from a man aged 50 to 60 in good health and CMV-seronegative.

V gene TRBV4-1 combines with J gene TRBJ1-1, with D tentatively TRBD1 (5 bases). V was clipped by 5 bases and J by 0 bases, with 10 bases between them. The CDR3 loop spans 14 amino acids. Germline assignment: CDR1 MGHRA and CDR2 YSYEKL. CDR3 nucleotide sequence: TGCGCCAGCAGCAGAGAGGACATGAACACTGAAGCTTTCTTT. Amino acids: CASSREDMNTEAFF.

The chain couples TRBV19 to TRBJ1-6; 7 nucleotides match TRBD1. This CDR3 is 12 amino acids long. V was clipped by 6 bases and J by 7 bases; unmatched bases: 0. In germline, CDR1 is LNHDA, CDR2 SQIVND (reference sequence). The CDR3 loop is CASRTGNSPLHF. The CDR3 nucleotides read TGTGCCAGTAGGACAGGGAATTCACCCCTCCACTTT.

J is TRBJ1-5 and V is TRBV6-5, with 8 positions matching TRBD1. The CDR3 loop spans 16 amino acids. Per germline, CDR1 MNHEY and CDR2 SVGAGI. V trimming: 4 bases; J trimming: 4 bases; junction bases outside the gene matches: 9. CDR3 sequence: CASSSRTGTGNQPQHF. CDR3 DNA: TGTGCCAGCAGTTCGAGGACAGGGACGGGAAATCAGCCCCAGCATTTT.

The chain joins TRBV20-1 to TRBJ2-1; D is ambiguous. The CDR3 is 11 amino acids. Germline V lookup: CDR1 DFQATT, CDR2 SNEGSKA (reference sequence). Trimming took 5 bases from V and 8 from J, leaving 10 bases between them. CDR3 residues: CSAQYRDEQFF. The DNA of the CDR3 is TGCAGTGCTCAATATCGGGATGAGCAGTTCTTC.

This clone has just one count. The rearrangement links TRBV13 to TRBJ1-2; D not resolved. V lost 0 bases and J 2 bases, leaving 4 bases between the germline ends. The CDR3 runs 13 residues. Germline V gene data show CDR1 as PRHDT and CDR2 as FYEKMQ (reference sequence). CDR3 region: CASSLGRNYGYTF. CDR3 sequence (DNA): TGTGCCAGCAGCTTAGGGAGAAACTATGGCTACACCTTC. Full variable domain (outside the CDR3, taken from reference TRBV13 and TRBJ1-2): AAGVIQSPRHLIKEKRETATLKCYPIPRHDTVYWYQQGPGQDPQFLISFYEKMQSDKGSIPDRFSAQQFSDYHSELNMSSLELGDSALYFCASSLGRNYGYTFGSGTRLTVV.

The rearrangement joins TRBV9 to TRBJ2-5; D possibly corresponds to TRBD1 (6 bases). Trimming removed 4 bases at V and 1 base at J, with 14 bases between. Germline loops: CDR1 SGDLS, CDR2 YYNGEE. CDR3 length equals 15 residues. The CDR3 spells CASSYYGQPQETQYF. In DNA, the CDR3 is TGTGCCAGCAGCTACTATGGACAGCCCCAAGAGACCCAGTACTTC.

The chain recombines TRBV9 with TRBJ1-1; no definite D call. The CDR3 has 16 residues. Germline CDR1 is SGDLS and CDR2 is YYNGEE. V shed 3 bases and J shed 0 bases, with 15 bases lying between them. The CDR3, as DNA: TGTGCCAGCAGCGAATTTCCACAGACTATGAACACTGAAGCTTTCTTT. It encodes CASSEFPQTMNTEAFF.

A few counts support this clone. The CDR3 region is CASSQGTSGPYEQYF. CDR3 sequence (DNA): TGCGCCAGCAGCCAAGGGACTAGCGGGCCGTACGAGCAGTACTTC. The V and J genes are TRBV4-3 and TRBJ2-7; 11 bases align to TRBD2. The CDR3 totals 15 residues. After removal of 1 base from V and 4 bases from J, the junction contained 3 bases not matched to a gene. In germline, CDR1 is LGHNA, CDR2 YSLEER.

The chain has TRBV27 and TRBJ1-2, with a weak D call TRBD1 (5 bases). V was pared by 0 bases and J by 2 bases, with 10 bases between. From germline, CDR1 is MNHEY and CDR2 SMNVEV (reference sequence). The CDR3 is 15 amino acids. The CDR3 DNA reads TGTGCCAGCAGTTTATCCAGGGCCGGGAACTATGGCTACACCTTC. The encoded protein is CASSLSRAGNYGYTF.

The chain links TRBV7-2 to TRBJ2-5; no clear D. Trimming removed 5 bases from V and 0 bases from J, with 10 bases in between. The CDR3 contains 14 residues. The V gene's germline CDR1 is SGHTA and CDR2 FQGNSA. The CDR3 DNA follows: TGTGCCAGCAGCGTCGCAGTGTACCAAGAGACCCAGTACTTC. Encoded protein: CASSVAVYQETQYF.

The V call is TRBV4-3, the J call TRBJ2-3; 9 nucleotides line up with TRBD2. The germline CDR1 and CDR2 sequences are LGHNA and YSLEER. CDR3 length equals 16 residues. The J segment lost 3 bases and the V segment lost 3 bases, leaving 7 bases of the junction unmatched. The CDR3: CASSQTGTSRTDTQYF. CDR3 nucleotide sequence: TGCGCCAGCAGCCAGACCGGGACTAGCAGGACAGATACGCAGTATTTT.

This chain links TRBV28 with TRBJ1-2; maybe TRBD1 (5 bases). The CDR3 extends over 14 amino acids. V lost 5 bases to trimming and J lost 5 bases, with 15 bases between them. Germline values: CDR1 MDHEN, CDR2 SYDVKM. CDR3 sequence reads: CASSIPRDRYGYTF. In nucleotides, the CDR3 is TGTGCCAGCAGTATACCCAGGGATCGGTATGGCTACACCTTC.

V is TRBV11-2 and J is TRBJ2-7, with 9 nucleotides matching TRBD1. Looked up from germline, CDR1 is SGHAT and CDR2 is FQNNGV. This CDR3 contains 15 residues. The V and J ends lost 5 bases and 6 bases, in that order; junction bases with no gene match: 11. The CDR3 sequence: CASSPRPGTGSEQYF. The CDR3 bases are TGTGCCAGCAGCCCACGTCCCGGGACAGGGAGCGAGCAGTACTTC.

The chain is built from TRBV6-5 and TRBJ2-3; 9 nucleotides match TRBD1. CDR3 size: 15 residues. Trimming at V came to 6 bases and at J to 5 bases, leaving 9 bases not matched to a gene. Germline V gives CDR1 MNHEY, CDR2 SVGAGI. DNA of the CDR3: TGTGCCAGCAGAGGACAGGGGACCGGCTTAGATACGCAGTATTTT. Protein sequence: CASRGQGTGLDTQYF.

The rearrangement uses TRBV4-1 and TRBJ1-1; perhaps TRBD1 as D (5 bases). Trimming pared 3 bases from V and 2 bases from J, leaving 10 bases between. Germline loops: CDR1 MGHRA, CDR2 YSYEKL. The CDR3 length is 14 residues. The CDR3: CASSHIDRNTEAFF. In DNA form, the CDR3 reads TGCGCCAGCAGCCACATCGACAGAAACACTGAAGCTTTCTTT.

The chain couples TRBV7-3 to TRBJ2-3, with TRBD2 identical over 12 bases. V was pared by 5 bases and J by 9 bases, with 6 bases of the junction left unmatched. The V gene's germline CDR1 is SGHTA and CDR2 FQGTGA. CDR3 length: 14 amino acids. For the CDR3, the DNA is TGTGCCAGCAGCCCCCGGACTAGCGGGGAAACGCAGTATTTT. Protein product: CASSPRTSGETQYF.

The rearrangement joins TRBV25-1 to TRBJ1-1; 8 bases map to TRBD1. This CDR3 is built from 16 residues. V gave up 7 bases and J gave up 4 bases; unmatched junction bases: 14. Germline-derived CDR1 and CDR2 are MGHDK and SYGVNS. DNA of the CDR3: TGTGCCAGCATCCGGACAGGGAATGCTGGGGGCACTGAAGCTTTCTTT. This gives the protein CASIRTGNAGGTEAFF.

This clone turned up a few times. The gene calls are TRBV5-5 and TRBJ1-2, with unresolved D. Germline CDR1 reads SGHKS; CDR2 reads YYEKEE (reference sequence). The CDR3 covers 13 residues. The V and J ends lost 5 bases and 1 base respectively, with 9 bases between them. CDR3 protein: CASRGYDNYGYTF. The CDR3 DNA reads TGTGCCAGCAGGGGCTATGATAACTATGGCTACACCTTC.

The rearrangement joins TRBV12-2 to TRBJ2-5; the listed D gene, TRBD1, was not tested against the DNA. TRBV12-2 corresponds to a pseudogene. The CDR3 is 13 amino acids. The CDR3, as DNA: TGTGCAAGTCGCTCCCCGGACAGGGAGACCCAGTACTTC. As protein: CASRSPDRETQYF.

The chain is built from TRBV13 and TRBJ1-1; 8 bases map to TRBD1. Germline lookup yields CDR1 PRHDT and CDR2 FYEKMQ (reference sequence). With V trimmed by 2 bases and J by 4 bases, 3 bases remained unmatched. The CDR3 is made up of 14 amino acids. The CDR3: CASSLQGAVTEAFF. CDR3 in DNA: TGTGCCAGCAGCTTACAGGGGGCGGTCACTGAAGCTTTCTTT.

The chain is built from TRBV7-6 and TRBJ2-7; 12 bases are a match to TRBD1. Germline loops: CDR1 SGHVS, CDR2 FNYEAQ. The ends lost 3 bases at V and 4 bases at J; junction bases unmatched: 13. The CDR3 totals 18 residues. The CDR3 nucleotides read TGTGCCAGCAGCTTCCACAGGGGGGGGACAGGGGGCGGTTACGAGCAGTACTTC. The encoded protein is CASSFHRGGTGGGYEQYF.

This chain connects TRBV11-2 to TRBJ2-7; D possibly corresponds to TRBD2 (6 bases). CDR3 length: 13 residues. CDR1 and CDR2 (germline): SGHAT, FQNNGV. Trimming pared 1 base from V and 4 bases from J, leaving 8 bases between. CDR3: CASSLGSGYEQYF. In nucleotides, the CDR3 is TGTGCCAGCAGCTTAGGCAGCGGGTACGAGCAGTACTTC.

This rearrangement joins TRBV7-2 to TRBJ2-7, with 12 bases identical to TRBD2. Losses at the gene ends were 5 bases for V and 3 bases for J; bases not matched to a gene: 5. The germline gives CDR1 SGHTA, CDR2 FQGNSA. This CDR3 spans 15 amino acids. This CDR3 reads CASSGRTSGIYEQYF. The CDR3 DNA reads as TGTGCCAGCAGCGGCCGGACTAGCGGGATCTACGAGCAGTACTTC.

This clone was observed a few times. The V and J genes are TRBV5-1 and TRBJ2-3, with a possible D match to TRBD1 (5 bases). Germline CDR1 is SGHRS and CDR2 is YFSETQ. The CDR3 consists of 14 residues. V lost 4 bases and J 5 bases, leaving 14 bases between the germline ends. In DNA form, the CDR3 reads TGCGCCAGCAGCCGAGGACATCTTGGAGATACGCAGTATTTT. It specifies CASSRGHLGDTQYF.

The J gene is TRBJ1-5, the V gene TRBV5-6, with 8 bases fitting TRBD1. Germline V gene sequence: CDR1 SGHDT, CDR2 YYEEEE. V lost 2 bases to trimming and J lost 5 bases; unmatched junction nucleotides: 9. CDR3 length: 16 residues. The CDR3 is CASSFSRGPWDQPQHF. The CDR3, as DNA: TGTGCCAGCAGCTTTAGCAGGGGGCCGTGGGATCAGCCCCAGCATTTT.

In regard to this clone: Relative to the germline gene, one junction end is altered; a read error may explain this. The chain couples TRBV7-9 to TRBJ2-3, with 7 bases that match TRBD1. Germline values: CDR1 SEHNR, CDR2 FQNEAQ (reference sequence). The CDR3 extends over 15 amino acids. The CDR3 loop reads CSSSHYRGRTDTQYF. CDR3 nucleotides: TGTTCCAGCAGCCATTACAGGGGCCGCACAGATACGCAGTATTTT.

This sequence joins TRBV6-5 and TRBJ2-3, with D tentatively TRBD2 (5 bases). CDR1 is MNHEY and CDR2 is SVGAGI in the germline V gene. The CDR3 is 14 amino acids. The V end was cut by 8 bases, the J end by 0 bases, with 12 bases between. In nucleotides, the CDR3 is TGTGCCAGCGGGCGGGTTCCTAGCACAGATACGCAGTATTTT. It specifies CASGRVPSTDTQYF.

As for this clone: Sequence at one end of the junction differs from germline and may be a read error. The CDR3 DNA sequence: TGTTCCAGCAGCGAAGGACAGGTCAAGCAGTACTTC. It yields the protein CSSSEGQVKQYF. This rearrangement joins TRBV7-9 to TRBJ2-7, with 7 nucleotides matching TRBD1. The CDR3 has 12 residues. Germline V gene sequence: CDR1 SEHNR, CDR2 FQNEAQ (reference sequence).

The J gene is TRBJ2-5, the V gene TRBV15; no clear D gene. The V gene's germline CDR1 is LNHNV and CDR2 YYDKDF (reference sequence). The V gene lost 3 bases and the J gene lost 5 bases, with 10 bases spanning the gap. CDR3 length equals 13 residues. The CDR3 DNA reads TGTGCCACCAGCAGTAGGTGGGCCGAGACCCAGTACTTC. Its protein is CATSSRWAETQYF.

The chain joins TRBV6-5 to TRBJ1-3; D perhaps matches TRBD1 (6 bases). The V gene's germline CDR1 is MNHEY and CDR2 SVGAGI. Trimming took off 7 bases at V and 1 base at J, with 11 bases between the two ends. The CDR3 sequence is 14 residues long. The DNA of the CDR3 is TGTGCCAGCATATTACAGGGTTCTGGAAACACCATATATTTT. Its translation is CASILQGSGNTIYF.

This chain uses TRBV6-5 with TRBJ1-1, with D possibly TRBD1 on 5 matching bases. Trimming left V 6 bases short and J 1 base short, with 15 bases between. This CDR3 region has 15 residues. Germline assignment: CDR1 MNHEY and CDR2 SVGAGI. CDR3 region: CASSYGRGGNTEAFF. The CDR3 DNA reads TGTGCCAGCAGCTACGGGCGGGGGGGGAACACTGAAGCTTTCTTT.

The chain has TRBV5-1 and TRBJ2-1; 7 positions agree with TRBD2. Germline V gives CDR1 SGHRS, CDR2 YFSETQ. The CDR3 extends over 18 amino acids. The ends lost 3 bases at V and 9 bases at J; junction bases unmatched: 21. CDR3 amino acids: CASSWDERAGAGVSEQFF. DNA for the CDR3: TGCGCCAGCAGCTGGGACGAAAGGGCTGGCGCGGGAGTAAGTGAGCAGTTCTTC.